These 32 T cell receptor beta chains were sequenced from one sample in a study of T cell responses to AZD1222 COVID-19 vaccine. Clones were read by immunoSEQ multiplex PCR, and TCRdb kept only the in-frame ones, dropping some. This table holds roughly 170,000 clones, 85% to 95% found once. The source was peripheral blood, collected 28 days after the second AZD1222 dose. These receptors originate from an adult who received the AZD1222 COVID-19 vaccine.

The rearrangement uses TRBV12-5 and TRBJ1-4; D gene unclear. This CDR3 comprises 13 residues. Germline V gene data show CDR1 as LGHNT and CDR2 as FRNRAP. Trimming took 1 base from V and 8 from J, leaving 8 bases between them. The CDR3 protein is CASGLGSNEKLFF. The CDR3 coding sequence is TGTGCTAGTGGTTTGGGTAGTAACGAAAAACTGTTTTTT.

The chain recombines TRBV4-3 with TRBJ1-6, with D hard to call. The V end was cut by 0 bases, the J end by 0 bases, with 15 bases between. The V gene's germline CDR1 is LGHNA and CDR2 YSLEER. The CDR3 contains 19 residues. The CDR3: CASSQDRILPGSYNSPLHF. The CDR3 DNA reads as TGCGCCAGCAGCCAAGATCGTATTTTACCGGGCTCCTATAATTCACCCCTCCACTTT.

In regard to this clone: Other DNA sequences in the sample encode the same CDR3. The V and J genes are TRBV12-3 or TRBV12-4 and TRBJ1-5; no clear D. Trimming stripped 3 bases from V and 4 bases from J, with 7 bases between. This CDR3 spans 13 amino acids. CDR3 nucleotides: TGTGCCAGCAGTTTGCGGGAGAATCAGCCCCAGCATTTT. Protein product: CASSLRENQPQHF.

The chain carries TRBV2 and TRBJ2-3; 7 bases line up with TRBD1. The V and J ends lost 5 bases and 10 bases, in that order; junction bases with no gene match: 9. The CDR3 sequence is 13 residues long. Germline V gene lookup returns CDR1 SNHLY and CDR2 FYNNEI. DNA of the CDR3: TGTGCCAGCAGTACCGGGACAGAGTCCGCGCAGTATTTT. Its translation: CASSTGTESAQYF.

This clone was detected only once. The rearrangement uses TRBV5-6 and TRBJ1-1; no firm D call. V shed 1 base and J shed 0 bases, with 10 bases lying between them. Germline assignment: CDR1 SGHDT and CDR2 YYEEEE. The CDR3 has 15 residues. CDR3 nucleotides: TGTGCCAGCAGCTTGAGGCCCCGGATGAACACTGAAGCTTTCTTT. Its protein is CASSLRPRMNTEAFF. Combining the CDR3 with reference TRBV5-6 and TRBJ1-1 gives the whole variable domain DAGVTQSPTHLIKTRGQQVTLRCSPKSGHDTVSWYQQALGQGPQFIFQYYEEEERQRGNFPDRFSGHQFPNYSSELNVNALLLGDSALYLCASSLRPRMNTEAFFGQGTRLTVV.

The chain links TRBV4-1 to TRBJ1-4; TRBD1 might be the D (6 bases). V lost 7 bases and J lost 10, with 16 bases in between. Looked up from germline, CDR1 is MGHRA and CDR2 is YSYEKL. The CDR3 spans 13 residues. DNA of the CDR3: TGCGCCAGCACCCCAGGGGCGGCTGGAAAACTGTTTTTT. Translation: CASTPGAAGKLFF.

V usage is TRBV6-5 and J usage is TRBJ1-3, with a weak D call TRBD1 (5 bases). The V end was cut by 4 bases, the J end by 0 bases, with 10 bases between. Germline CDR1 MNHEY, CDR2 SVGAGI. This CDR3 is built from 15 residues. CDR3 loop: CASSSPTVSGNTIYF. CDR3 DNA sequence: TGTGCCAGCAGTTCCCCGACAGTCTCTGGAAACACCATATATTTT.

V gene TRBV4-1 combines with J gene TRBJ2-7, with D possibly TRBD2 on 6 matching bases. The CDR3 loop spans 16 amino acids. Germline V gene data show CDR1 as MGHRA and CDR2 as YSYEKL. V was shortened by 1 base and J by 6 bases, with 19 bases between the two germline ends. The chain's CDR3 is CASSQVRGGSPGEQYF. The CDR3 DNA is TGCGCCAGCAGCCAAGTTCGTGGGGGGAGCCCGGGCGAGCAGTACTTC.

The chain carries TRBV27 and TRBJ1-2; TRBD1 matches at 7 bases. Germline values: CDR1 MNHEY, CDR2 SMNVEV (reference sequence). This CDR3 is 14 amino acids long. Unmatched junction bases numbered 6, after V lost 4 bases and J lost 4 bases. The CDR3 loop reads CASSSQGGSYGYTF. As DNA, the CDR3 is TGTGCCAGCAGTTCGCAGGGGGGCAGCTATGGCTACACCTTC.

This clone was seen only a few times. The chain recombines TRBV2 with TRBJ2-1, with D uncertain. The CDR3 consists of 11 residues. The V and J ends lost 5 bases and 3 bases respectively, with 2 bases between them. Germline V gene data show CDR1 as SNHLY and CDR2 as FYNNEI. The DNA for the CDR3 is TGTGCCAGCAGTTTCTACAATGAGCAGTTCTTC. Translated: CASSFYNEQFF.

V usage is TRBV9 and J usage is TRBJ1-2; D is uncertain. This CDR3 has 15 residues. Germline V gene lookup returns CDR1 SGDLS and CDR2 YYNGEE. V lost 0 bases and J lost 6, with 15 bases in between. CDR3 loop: CASSVEGRRADGYTF. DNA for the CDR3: TGTGCCAGCAGCGTAGAAGGCAGACGAGCGGATGGCTACACCTTC.

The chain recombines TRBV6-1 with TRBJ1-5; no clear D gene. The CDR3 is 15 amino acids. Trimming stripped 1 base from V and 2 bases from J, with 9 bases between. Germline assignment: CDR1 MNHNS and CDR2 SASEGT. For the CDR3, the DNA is TGTGCCAGCAGTGAAGGCGTCTCGGGCAATCAGCCCCAGCATTTT. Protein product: CASSEGVSGNQPQHF.

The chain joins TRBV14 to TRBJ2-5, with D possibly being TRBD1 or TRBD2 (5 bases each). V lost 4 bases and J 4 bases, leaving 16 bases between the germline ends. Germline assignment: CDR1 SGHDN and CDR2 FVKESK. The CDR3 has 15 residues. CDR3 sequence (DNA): TGTGCCAGCAGCCGAGGGACCAACTGGGGAGAGACCCAGTACTTC. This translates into CASSRGTNWGETQYF.

The CDR3 coding sequence is TGTGCCAGCTCACCTTGGGGACAGGAGAACACTGAAGCTTTCTTT. Its translation: CASSPWGQENTEAFF. J is TRBJ1-1 and V is TRBV18; 8 nucleotides match TRBD1. There are 15 residues in the CDR3. Germline CDR1 reads KGHSH; CDR2 reads LQKENI. The J segment lost 1 base and the V segment lost 3 bases, leaving 4 bases of the junction unmatched.

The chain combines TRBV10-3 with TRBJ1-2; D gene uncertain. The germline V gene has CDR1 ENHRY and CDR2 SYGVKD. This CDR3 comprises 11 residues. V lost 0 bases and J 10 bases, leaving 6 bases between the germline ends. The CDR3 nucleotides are TGTGCCATCAGTGAGTCGTTTGACTACACCTTC. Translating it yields CAISESFDYTF.

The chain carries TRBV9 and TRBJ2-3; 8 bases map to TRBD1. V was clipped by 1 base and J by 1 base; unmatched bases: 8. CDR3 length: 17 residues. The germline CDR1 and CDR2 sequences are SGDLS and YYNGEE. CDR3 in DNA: TGTGCCAGCAGCGTAACGGCGTCGGGACAGGGCACAGATACGCAGTATTTT. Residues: CASSVTASGQGTDTQYF.

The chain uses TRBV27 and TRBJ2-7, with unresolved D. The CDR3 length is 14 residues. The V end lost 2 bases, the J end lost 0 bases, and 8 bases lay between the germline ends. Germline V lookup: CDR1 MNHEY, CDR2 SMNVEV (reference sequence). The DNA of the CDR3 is TGTGCCAGCAGTTTAACGACCGGCTCCTACGAGCAGTACTTC. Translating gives CASSLTTGSYEQYF.

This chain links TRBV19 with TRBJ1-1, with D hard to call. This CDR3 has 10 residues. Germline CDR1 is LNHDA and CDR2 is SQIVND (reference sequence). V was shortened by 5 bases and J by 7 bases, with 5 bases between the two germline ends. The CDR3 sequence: CASSSGEAFF. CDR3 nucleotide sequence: TGTGCCAGTAGTTCGGGTGAAGCTTTCTTT.

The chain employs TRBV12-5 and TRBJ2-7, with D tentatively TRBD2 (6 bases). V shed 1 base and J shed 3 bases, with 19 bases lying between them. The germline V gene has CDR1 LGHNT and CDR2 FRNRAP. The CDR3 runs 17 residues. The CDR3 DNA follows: TGTGCTAGTGGTTTGGACCCCCTCGGGGGTTTGCGCTACGAGCAGTACTTC. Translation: CASGLDPLGGLRYEQYF.

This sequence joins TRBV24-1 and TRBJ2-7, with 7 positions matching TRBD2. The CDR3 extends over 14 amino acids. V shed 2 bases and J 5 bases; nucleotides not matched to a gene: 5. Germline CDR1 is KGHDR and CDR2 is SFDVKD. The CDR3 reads CATSDSSGANEQYF. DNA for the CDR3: TGTGCCACCAGTGATTCTAGCGGAGCCAACGAGCAGTACTTC.

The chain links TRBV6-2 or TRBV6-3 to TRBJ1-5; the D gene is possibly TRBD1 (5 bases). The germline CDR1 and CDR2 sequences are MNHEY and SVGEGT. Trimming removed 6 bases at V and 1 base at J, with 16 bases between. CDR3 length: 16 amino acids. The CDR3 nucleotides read TGTGCCAGCAGCCCACCGACAGTATGGAGCAATCAGCCCCAGCATTTT. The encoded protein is CASSPPTVWSNQPQHF.

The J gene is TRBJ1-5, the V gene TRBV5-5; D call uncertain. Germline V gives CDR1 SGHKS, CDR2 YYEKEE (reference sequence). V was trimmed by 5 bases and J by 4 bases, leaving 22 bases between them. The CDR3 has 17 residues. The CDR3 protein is CASSLYLARHPNQPQHF. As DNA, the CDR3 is TGTGCCAGCAGTCTATATTTAGCAAGACATCCGAATCAGCCCCAGCATTTT.

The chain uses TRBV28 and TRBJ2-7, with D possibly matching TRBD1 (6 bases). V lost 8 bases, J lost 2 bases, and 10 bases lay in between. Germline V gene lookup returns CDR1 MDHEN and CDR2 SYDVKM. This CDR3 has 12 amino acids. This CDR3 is CASSDRTYEQYF. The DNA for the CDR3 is TGTGCCAGCTCGGACAGAACCTACGAGCAGTACTTC.

CDR3 in amino acids: CASSSHRGRDTEAFF. The CDR3 DNA sequence: TGCGCCAGCAGCTCCCACAGGGGGCGCGACACTGAAGCTTTCTTT. This rearrangement joins TRBV5-1 to TRBJ1-1, with TRBD1 identical over 9 bases. There are 15 residues in the CDR3. CDR1 SGHRS and CDR2 YFSETQ come from the germline V gene. The ends lost 3 bases at V and 3 bases at J; junction bases unmatched: 6.

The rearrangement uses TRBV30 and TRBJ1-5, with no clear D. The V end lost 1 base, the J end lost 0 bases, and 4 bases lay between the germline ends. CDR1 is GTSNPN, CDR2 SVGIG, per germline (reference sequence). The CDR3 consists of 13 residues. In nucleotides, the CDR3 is TGTGCCTGGAGTGACGGTAGCAATCAGCCCCAGCATTTT. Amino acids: CAWSDGSNQPQHF.

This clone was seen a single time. The CDR3, as DNA: TGTGCCAGCAGTGTCCGGGGACAGCAAGAAAAACTGTTTTTT. This translates into CASSVRGQQEKLFF. The rearrangement links TRBV9 to TRBJ1-4, with 7 bases aligning to TRBD1. This CDR3 spans 14 amino acids. V lost 5 bases and J lost 8; bases outside the gene matches: 9. Looked up from germline, CDR1 is SGDLS and CDR2 is YYNGEE.

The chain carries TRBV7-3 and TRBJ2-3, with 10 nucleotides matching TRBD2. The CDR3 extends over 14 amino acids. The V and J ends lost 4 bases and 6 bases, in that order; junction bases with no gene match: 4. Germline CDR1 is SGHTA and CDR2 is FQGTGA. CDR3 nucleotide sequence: TGTGCCAGCAGCTCTCTAGCGGGGGAGGATACGCAGTATTTT. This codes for CASSSLAGEDTQYF.

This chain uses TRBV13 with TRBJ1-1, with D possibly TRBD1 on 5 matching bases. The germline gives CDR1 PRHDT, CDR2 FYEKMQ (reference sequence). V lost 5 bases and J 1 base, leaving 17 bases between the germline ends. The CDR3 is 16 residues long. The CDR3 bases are TGTGCCAGCAGCGTAGATGGGGGAATTGGGAACACTGAAGCTTTCTTT. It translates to CASSVDGGIGNTEAFF.

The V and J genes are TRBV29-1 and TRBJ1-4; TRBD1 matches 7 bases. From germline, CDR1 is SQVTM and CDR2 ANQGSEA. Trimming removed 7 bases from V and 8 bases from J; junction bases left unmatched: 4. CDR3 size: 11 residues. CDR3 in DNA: TGCAGCGGACAGGGAAGGGAAAAACTGTTTTTT. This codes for CSGQGREKLFF.

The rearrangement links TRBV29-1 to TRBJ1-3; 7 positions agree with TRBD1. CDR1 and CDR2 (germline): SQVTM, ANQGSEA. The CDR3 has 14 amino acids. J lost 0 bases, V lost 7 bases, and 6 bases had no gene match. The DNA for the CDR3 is TGCAGCGCTCAGGGGGTTTTCTCTGGAAACACCATATATTTT. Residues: CSAQGVFSGNTIYF.

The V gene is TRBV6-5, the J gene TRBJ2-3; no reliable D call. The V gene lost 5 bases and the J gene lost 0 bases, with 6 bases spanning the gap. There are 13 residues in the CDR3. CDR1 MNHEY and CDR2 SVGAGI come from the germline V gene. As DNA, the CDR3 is TGTGCCAGCAGTATCACTAGCACAGATACGCAGTATTTT. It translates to CASSITSTDTQYF.

CDR3 sequence: CAIRETGGTEAFF. For the CDR3, the DNA is TGTGCCATCAGAGAGACAGGGGGCACTGAAGCTTTCTTT. The rearrangement uses TRBV10-3 and TRBJ1-1, with 9 bases fitting TRBD1. V gave up 6 bases and J gave up 4 bases; unmatched junction bases: 3. Germline CDR1 and CDR2: ENHRY and SYGVKD. This CDR3 contains 13 residues.